The next 10 T cell receptor beta chains were all read from a single sample in a study of glioma-infiltrating T cells after dendritic cell vaccination. Using immunoSEQ multiplex PCR, the repertoire was profiled, and TCRdb retains in-frame clones only, with some absent. The sample gives roughly 70,000 clones, about 80% of which show up once; around 2.3% is in the top ten. The sample was blood, taken before dendritic cell vaccination. The receptor set was obtained from a human donor with glioblastoma.

The V and J genes are TRBV5-4 and TRBJ1-2; TRBD1 matches 8 bases. Germline CDR1 SGHNT, CDR2 YYREEE (reference sequence). V lost 4 bases, J lost 4 bases, and 9 bases stayed unmatched. The CDR3 loop spans 15 amino acids. CDR3: CASSQGTGSIYGYTF. CDR3 coding DNA: TGTGCCAGCAGCCAAGGGACAGGTAGTATCTATGGCTACACCTTC.

The gene calls are TRBV21-1 and TRBJ2-7; the table assigns TRBD2, which was not confirmed against the DNA. TRBV21-1 is classified as a pseudogene. CDR3 length: 18 residues. The chain's CDR3 is CASHRREQAHGSSYEQYV. DNA for the CDR3: TGTGCCAGCCACAGGCGGGAGCAGGCTCATGGGAGCTCCTACGAGCAGTACGTC.

This clone was detected only a few times. The CDR3 loop is CASSPEPGQKASPLHF. For the CDR3, the DNA is TGCGCCAGCAGCCCGGAACCGGGTCAAAAAGCTTCACCCCTCCACTTT. V and J are TRBV4-1 and TRBJ1-6; D not resolved. Trimming pared 4 bases from V and 9 bases from J, leaving 19 bases between. CDR3 size: 16 residues. Germline CDR1 MGHRA, CDR2 YSYEKL.

The chain's CDR3 is CASSLEQRETQYF. CDR3 DNA: TGTGCCAGCAGCTTGGAACAGAGAGAGACCCAGTACTTC. V is TRBV5-4 and J is TRBJ2-5; unclear D gene. V lost 0 bases and J 4 bases, leaving 7 bases between the germline ends. CDR1 is SGHNT, CDR2 YYREEE, per germline (reference sequence). The CDR3 loop spans 13 amino acids.

The chain employs TRBV14 and TRBJ2-7; TRBD2 aligns across 7 bases. This CDR3 is built from 13 residues. With V trimmed by 0 bases and J by 7 bases, 3 bases remained unmatched. Germline V gene sequence: CDR1 SGHDN, CDR2 FVKESK. The CDR3 is CASSQEVGGEQYV. The CDR3 DNA is TGTGCCAGCAGCCAAGAAGTGGGGGGGGAGCAGTACGTC.

This chain links TRBV6-5 with TRBJ2-7; 7 bases are shared with TRBD1. In germline, CDR1 is MNHEY, CDR2 SVGAGI. The CDR3 is made up of 13 amino acids. V trimming: 7 bases; J trimming: 0 bases; junction bases outside the gene matches: 3. CDR3 DNA sequence: TGTGCCAGCAAGACAGGGAGCTCCTACGAGCAGTACTTC. The encoded protein is CASKTGSSYEQYF.

This clone was seen once. The chain joins TRBV5-4 to TRBJ1-1; D is unclear. The V gene lost 3 bases and the J gene lost 11 bases, with 11 bases spanning the gap. CDR1 SGHNT and CDR2 YYREEE come from the germline V gene (reference sequence). There are 11 residues in the CDR3. CDR3 DNA: TGTGCCAGCAGCTCGATTGGGGAGGCTTTCTTT. Translated: CASSSIGEAFF.

The chain uses TRBV7-9 and TRBJ2-7; D might be TRBD2 (5 bases). V was pared by 1 base and J by 0 bases, with 13 bases between. The CDR3 sequence is 16 residues long. Germline V CDR1 and CDR2: SEHNR, FQNEAQ (reference sequence). The DNA of the CDR3 is TGTGCCAGCAGCTTAGGGCCGGGGATTAGCTCCTACGAGCAGTACGTC. Encoded protein: CASSLGPGISSYEQYV.

CDR3 amino acids: CASSLTGEGAYEQYF. DNA of the CDR3: TGTGCCAGCAGCTTGACGGGAGAAGGGGCCTACGAGCAGTACTTC. This rearrangement joins TRBV5-6 to TRBJ2-7; D might be TRBD2 (6 bases). The CDR3 has 15 amino acids. Trimming stripped 1 base from V and 2 bases from J, with 13 bases between. Germline V lookup: CDR1 SGHDT, CDR2 YYEEEE.

V gene TRBV19 combines with J gene TRBJ1-2; TRBD1 is a possible D gene (6 bases). Germline V gene data show CDR1 as LNHDA and CDR2 as SQIVND (reference sequence). V was clipped by 4 bases and J by 5 bases, with 17 bases between them. This CDR3 has 15 amino acids. CDR3 sequence: CASSTPQGRGYGYTF. The CDR3 nucleotides read TGTGCCAGTAGTACCCCTCAGGGGAGAGGGTATGGCTACACCTTC. The entire variable domain, with the rest obtained from reference TRBV19 and TRBJ1-2, is as follows: DGGITQSPKYLFRKEGQNVTLSCEQNLNHDAMYWYRQDPGQGLRLIYYSQIVNDFQKGDIAEGYSVSREKKESFPLTVTSAQKNPTAFYLCASSTPQGRGYGYTFGSGTRLTVV.